A selection of T cell receptor beta chains follows, all from one sample in a study of quantifying T cell responses using KT2 cells. TCRdb processed the UMI-ligation and nested PCR reads anew with MiXCR; each CDR3 protein has one entry. The table shows about 32,000 distinct CDR3 sequences, with 6% to 8% occurring only once. Specimen: PBMCs spiked with cells of the T cell clone KT2. All receptors come from a human donor. Each CDR3 is given with its conserved first and last residue. A D gene is named only where the DNA matches it firmly. Clone size, where shown, is once, few, many, or a class for clones that have expanded.

v_call,clone_size,j_call,d_call,cdr3_nt,cdr3_aa
TRBV2,few,TRBJ2-1,TRBD1,TGTGCCAGCAGAACCGAGACAGGGAGCTATGAGCAGTTCTTC,CASRTETGSYEQFF
TRBV7-2,many,TRBJ1-1,-,TGTGCCAGCAGCTTAGAACGGCGGGAGACGGACACTGAAGCTTTCTTT,CASSLERRETDTEAFF
TRBV20-1,few,TRBJ1-5,-,TGCAGTGCTAGGGCAAGGGGCGATCAGCCCCAGCATTTT,CSARARGDQPQHF
TRBV24-1,few,TRBJ2-2,-,TGTGCCACCAGGGCTAGTGCCGGGGAGCTGTTTTTT,CATRASAGELFF
TRBV6-2/TRBV6-3,-,TRBJ2-2,-,TGTGCCAGCACCGGCACCGGGGAGCTGTTTTTT,CASTGTGELFF
TRBV5-1,few,TRBJ2-6,TRBD1,TGCGCCAGCAGCTTAGCGACGGCAGGGGGAACTGGGGCCAACGTCCTGACTTTC,CASSLATAGGTGANVLTF
TRBV7-2,many,TRBJ2-1,-,TGTGCCAGCAGCTTAGAAGTGGGTGTCGATGAGCAGTTCTTC,CASSLEVGVDEQFF
TRBV7-2,-,TRBJ2-7,TRBD1,TGTGCCAGCAGCCCGAGGACAGGGGGCACGACCTACGAGCAGTACTTC,CASSPRTGGTTYEQYF
TRBV7-7,few,TRBJ2-1,TRBD1,TGTGCCAGCAGCTTAGCGACAGGGGCGGTAAATGAGCAGTTCTTC,CASSLATGAVNEQFF
TRBV13,many,TRBJ2-7,-,TGTGCCAGCAGCTTTGCCAGAGGAGGCTACGAGCAGTACTTC,CASSFARGGYEQYF
TRBV6-4,many,TRBJ2-2,TRBD2,TGTGCCAGCAGTGAGACTAGCGGGGACACCGGGGAGCTGTTTTTT,CASSETSGDTGELFF
TRBV5-1,-,TRBJ1-3,TRBD1,TGCGCCAGCAGCCTGACAGGGGGCGAAGGAAACACCATATATTTT,CASSLTGGEGNTIYF
TRBV15,few,TRBJ2-7,TRBD2,TGTGCCACCAGCAGGGGACTAGCGGACTACGAGCAGTACTTC,CATSRGLADYEQYF
TRBV7-8,many,TRBJ2-5,TRBD1,TGTGCCAGCAGCCCAGACAGGGATGGGGTGACCCAGTACTTC,CASSPDRDGVTQYF
TRBV7-9,few,TRBJ2-7,-,TGTGCCAGCACCTTAGGACAGTTATTCTACGAGCAGTACTTC,CASTLGQLFYEQYF
TRBV6-6,few,TRBJ1-5,TRBD1,TGTGCCAGCAGGGTCGTGGGACAGGGGGATCAGCCCCAGCATTTT,CASRVVGQGDQPQHF
TRBV7-6,few,TRBJ1-3,-,TGTGCCAGCAGCTTAGCGGGGAGCTCTGGAAACACCATATATTTT,CASSLAGSSGNTIYF
TRBV4-2,many,TRBJ2-2,-,TGTGCCAGCAGCCAAGTGGGAAAATCGAACACCGGGGAGCTGTTTTTT,CASSQVGKSNTGELFF
TRBV27,-,TRBJ2-7,TRBD1,TGTGCCAGTACGAAATCGACAGGGGGGGACGAGCAGTACTTC,CASTKSTGGDEQYF
TRBV4-1,many,TRBJ2-1,-,TGCGCCAGCAGCCCTCGCGAGGGCTCCTACAATGAGCAGTTCTTC,CASSPREGSYNEQFF
TRBV14,-,TRBJ1-2,-,TGTGCCAGCAGCCGTTCACAGGCGGGCGGCTACACCTTC,CASSRSQAGGYTF
TRBV27,many,TRBJ2-7,-,TGTGCCAGCAGTTCAACCTGGGCCCCGAAGCCCTACGAGCAGTACTTC,CASSSTWAPKPYEQYF
TRBV6-6,few,TRBJ2-1,TRBD1,TGTGCCAGCACCCAAACGGTACAGGGGGGCTACAATGAGCAGTTCTTC,CASTQTVQGGYNEQFF
TRBV5-1,few,TRBJ2-7,TRBD1,TGCGCCAGCAGCTCAGGGGGCCGATCCCACGAGCAGTACTTC,CASSSGGRSHEQYF
TRBV6-5,few,TRBJ1-2,TRBD1,TGTGCCAGCAGTTACTCGATGATCAGGGGGTCTCGTGGCTACACCTTC,CASSYSMIRGSRGYTF
TRBV3-1,few,TRBJ2-2,-,TGTGCCAGCAGCCGCAAAAACACCGGGGAGCTGTTTTTT,CASSRKNTGELFF
TRBV3-1,few,TRBJ1-1,-,TGTGCCAGCAGCCAAAGTAACCTCCTCACTGAAGCTTTCTTT,CASSQSNLLTEAFF
TRBV7-9,many,TRBJ1-1,-,TGTGCCAGCAGCTTAGTTGGGTTGAACACTGAAGCTTTCTTT,CASSLVGLNTEAFF
TRBV7-3,-,TRBJ2-1,TRBD1,TGTGCCAGCAGCCAAAAGGGGGGGGACAGGGGGCCCTACAATGAGCAGTTCTTC,CASSQKGGDRGPYNEQFF
TRBV9,-,TRBJ2-3,-,TGTGCCAGCAGTGAATCGGGGCTGACAGATACGCAGTATTTT,CASSESGLTDTQYF
TRBV20-1,many,TRBJ1-3,-,TGCAGTGCTCTGGGACTTAGCTCTGGAAACACCATATATTTT,CSALGLSSGNTIYF
TRBV29-1,many,TRBJ2-5,TRBD1,TGCAGCGTTGGGTCCGGGCAGGGGGCGCGGGAGACCCAGTACTTC,CSVGSGQGARETQYF
TRBV3-1,-,TRBJ2-5,-,TGTGCCAGCAGCCAAGATAACAGGGCGGTGGAGACCCAGTACTTC,CASSQDNRAVETQYF
TRBV6-1,-,TRBJ1-4,-,TGTGCCAGCAGCCGACAGTATATTAATGAAAAACTGTTTTTT,CASSRQYINEKLFF
TRBV12-3/TRBV12-4,many,TRBJ2-7,-,TGTGCCAGCAGTTTTTCTACTTATTCCTACGAGCAGTACTTC,CASSFSTYSYEQYF
TRBV20-1,-,TRBJ2-3,TRBD1,TGCAGTGCTAGAGATGCAGGGGGCGCAGATACGCAGTATTTT,CSARDAGGADTQYF
TRBV12-3/TRBV12-4,many,TRBJ1-5,-,TGTGCCAGCAGTTTGACAGGCGTCGATAGCAATCAGCCCCAGCATTTT,CASSLTGVDSNQPQHF
TRBV13,-,TRBJ2-2,-,TGTGCCAGCACACAGTGGGGTAACACCGGGGAGCTGTTTTTT,CASTQWGNTGELFF
TRBV12-5,-,TRBJ2-5,-,TGTGCTAGTGGTTTCAGGGGCGGAGAGACCCAGTACTTC,CASGFRGGETQYF
TRBV13,many,TRBJ1-6,-,TGTGCCAGCCGGGTAGGTGGCTATAATTCACCCCTCCACTTT,CASRVGGYNSPLHF
TRBV20-1,many,TRBJ2-7,-,TGCAGTGCTCGACAGCTTAGCTACGAGCAGTACTTC,CSARQLSYEQYF
TRBV20-1,many,TRBJ2-7,TRBD2,TGCAGTGCTAGTTCCTCTAGCGGTTCCTACGAGCAGTACTTC,CSASSSSGSYEQYF
TRBV21-1,-,TRBJ2-7,-,TGTGCCAGCAGCAAAAAGCGGATCTACGAGCAGTACTTC,CASSKKRIYEQYF
TRBV12-3/TRBV12-4,many,TRBJ2-1,-,TGTGCCAGCAGAGCCCTCGCGGACAGCTCCTACAATGAGCAGTTCTTC,CASRALADSSYNEQFF
TRBV11-3,many,TRBJ2-5,-,TGTGCCAGCAGCTTATTTCCGGCAGGCTTTGGAGAGGAGACCCAGTACTTC,CASSLFPAGFGEETQYF
TRBV29-1,many,TRBJ1-2,-,TGCAGCGTCGGACAAACAGGCTATGGCTACACCTTC,CSVGQTGYGYTF